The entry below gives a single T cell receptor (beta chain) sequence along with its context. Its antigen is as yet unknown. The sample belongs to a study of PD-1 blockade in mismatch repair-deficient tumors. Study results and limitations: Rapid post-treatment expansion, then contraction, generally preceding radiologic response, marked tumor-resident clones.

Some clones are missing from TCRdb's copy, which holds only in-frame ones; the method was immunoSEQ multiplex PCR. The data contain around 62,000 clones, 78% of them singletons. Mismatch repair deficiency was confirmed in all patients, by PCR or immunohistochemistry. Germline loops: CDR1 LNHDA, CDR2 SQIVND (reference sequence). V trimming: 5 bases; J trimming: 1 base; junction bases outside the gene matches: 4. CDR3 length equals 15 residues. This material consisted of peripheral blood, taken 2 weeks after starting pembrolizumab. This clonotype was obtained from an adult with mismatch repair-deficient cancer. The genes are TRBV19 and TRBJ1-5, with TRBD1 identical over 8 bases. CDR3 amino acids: CASSERDRSNQPQHF. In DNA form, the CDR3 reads TGTGCCAGTAGTGAGAGGGACAGGAGCAATCAGCCCCAGCATTTT. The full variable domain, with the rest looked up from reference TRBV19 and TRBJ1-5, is DGGITQSPKYLFRKEGQNVTLSCEQNLNHDAMYWYRQDPGQGLRLIYYSQIVNDFQKGDIAEGYSVSREKKESFPLTVTSAQKNPTAFYLCASSERDRSNQPQHFGDGTRLSIL.